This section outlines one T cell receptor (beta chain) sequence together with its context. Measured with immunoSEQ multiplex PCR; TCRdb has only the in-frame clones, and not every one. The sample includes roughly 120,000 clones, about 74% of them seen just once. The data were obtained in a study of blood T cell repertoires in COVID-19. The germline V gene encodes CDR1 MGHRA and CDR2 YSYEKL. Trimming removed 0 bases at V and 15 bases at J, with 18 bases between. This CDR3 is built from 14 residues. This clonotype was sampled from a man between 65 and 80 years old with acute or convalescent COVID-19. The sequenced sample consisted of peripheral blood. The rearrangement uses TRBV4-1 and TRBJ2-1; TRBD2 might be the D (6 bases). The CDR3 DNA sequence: TGCGCCAGCAGCCAAGAAGGAGGGCGGGGTATACCGTTCTTC. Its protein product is CASSQEGGRGIPFF.